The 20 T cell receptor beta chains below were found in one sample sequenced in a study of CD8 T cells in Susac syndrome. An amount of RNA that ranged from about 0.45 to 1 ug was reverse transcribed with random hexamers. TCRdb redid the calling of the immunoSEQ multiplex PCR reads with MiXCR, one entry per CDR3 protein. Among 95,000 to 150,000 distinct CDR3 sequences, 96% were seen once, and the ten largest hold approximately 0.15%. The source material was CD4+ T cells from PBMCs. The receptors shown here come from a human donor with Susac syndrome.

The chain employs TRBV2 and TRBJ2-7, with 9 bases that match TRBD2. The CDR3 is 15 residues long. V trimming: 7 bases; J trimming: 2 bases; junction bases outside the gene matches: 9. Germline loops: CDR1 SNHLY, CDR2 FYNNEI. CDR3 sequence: CASTFGASGAYEQYF. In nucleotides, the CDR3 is TGTGCCAGCACGTTTGGGGCTAGCGGGGCCTACGAGCAGTACTTC.

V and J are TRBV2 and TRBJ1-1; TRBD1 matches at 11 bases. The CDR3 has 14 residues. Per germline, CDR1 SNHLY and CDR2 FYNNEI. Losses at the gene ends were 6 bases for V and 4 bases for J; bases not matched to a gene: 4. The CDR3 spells CASSKGQGVTEAFF. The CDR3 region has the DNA TGTGCCAGCAGCAAGGGACAGGGGGTCACTGAAGCTTTCTTT.

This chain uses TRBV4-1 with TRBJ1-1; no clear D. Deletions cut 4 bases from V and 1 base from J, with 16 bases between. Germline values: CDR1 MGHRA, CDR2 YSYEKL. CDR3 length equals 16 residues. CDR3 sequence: CASSPVGTRPNTEAFF. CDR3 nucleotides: TGCGCCAGCAGCCCCGTAGGCACCAGGCCGAACACTGAAGCTTTCTTT.

Written as DNA, the CDR3 is TGTGCCACCAGTGACATCGCCTTGGGGGATACGCAGTATTTT. This gives the protein CATSDIALGDTQYF. The chain has TRBV24-1 and TRBJ2-3; D is undetermined. The CDR3 sequence is 14 residues long. The germline gives CDR1 KGHDR, CDR2 SFDVKD. Trimming removed 4 bases from V and 6 bases from J, with 13 bases in between.

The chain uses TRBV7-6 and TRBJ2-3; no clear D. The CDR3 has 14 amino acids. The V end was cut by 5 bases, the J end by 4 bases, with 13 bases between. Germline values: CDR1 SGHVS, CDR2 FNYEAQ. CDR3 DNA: TGTGCCAGCAGCCCACAGAGGTTTTCAGATACGCAGTATTTT. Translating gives CASSPQRFSDTQYF.

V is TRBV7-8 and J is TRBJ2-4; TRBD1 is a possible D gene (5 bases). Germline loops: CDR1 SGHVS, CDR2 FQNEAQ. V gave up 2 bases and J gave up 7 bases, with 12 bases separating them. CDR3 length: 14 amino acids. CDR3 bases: TGTGCCAGCAGCTTACTTTCAGGGTCCAACATTCAGTACTTC. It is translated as CASSLLSGSNIQYF.

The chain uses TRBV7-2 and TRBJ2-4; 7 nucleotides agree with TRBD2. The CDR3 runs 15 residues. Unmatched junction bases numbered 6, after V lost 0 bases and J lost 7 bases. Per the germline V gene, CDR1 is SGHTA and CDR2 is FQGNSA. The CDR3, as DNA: TGTGCCAGCAGCTTAGCGGGAGGGCCTGTGAACATTCAGTACTTC. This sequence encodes CASSLAGGPVNIQYF.

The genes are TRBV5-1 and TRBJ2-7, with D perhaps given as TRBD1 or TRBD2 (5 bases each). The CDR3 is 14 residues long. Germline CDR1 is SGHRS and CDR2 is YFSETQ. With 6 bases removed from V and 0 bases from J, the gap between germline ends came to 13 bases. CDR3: CASNSGDLSYEQYF. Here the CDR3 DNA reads TGCGCCAGCAACTCCGGGGACCTCTCCTACGAGCAGTACTTC.

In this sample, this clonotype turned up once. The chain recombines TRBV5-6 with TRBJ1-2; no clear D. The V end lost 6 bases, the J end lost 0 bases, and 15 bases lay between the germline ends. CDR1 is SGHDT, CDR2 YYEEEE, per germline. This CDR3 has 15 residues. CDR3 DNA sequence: TGTGCCAGCAACATAATGCGGAGCCCTAACTATGGCTACACCTTC. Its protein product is CASNIMRSPNYGYTF.

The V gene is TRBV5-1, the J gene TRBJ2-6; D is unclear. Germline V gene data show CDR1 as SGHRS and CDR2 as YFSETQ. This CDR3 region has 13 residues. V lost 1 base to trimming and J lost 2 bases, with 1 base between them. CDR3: CASSLPGANVLTF. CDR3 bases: TGCGCCAGCAGCTTGCCTGGGGCCAACGTCCTGACTTTC. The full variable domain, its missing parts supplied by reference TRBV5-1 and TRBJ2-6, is KAGVTQTPRYLIKTRGQQVTLSCSPISGHRSVSWYQQTPGQGLQFLFEYFSETQRNKGNFPGRFSGRQFSNSRSEMNVSTLELGDSALYLCASSLPGANVLTFGAGSRLTVL.

CDR3 sequence reads: CATSDGASGSPYTGELFF. CDR3 DNA: TGTGCCACCAGTGACGGGGCTAGCGGGAGCCCGTACACCGGGGAGCTGTTTTTT. The chain uses TRBV24-1 and TRBJ2-2; 10 nucleotides line up with TRBD2. The CDR3 length is 18 residues. Germline lookup yields CDR1 KGHDR and CDR2 SFDVKD. Trimming cost V 4 bases and J 3 bases; bases outside gene matches: 10.

As DNA, the CDR3 is TGTGCCAGCTCACCAGGGGTGAACACTGAAGCTTTCTTT. This translates into CASSPGVNTEAFF. The chain links TRBV18 to TRBJ1-1, with D unresolved. The CDR3 is 13 amino acids. The V and J ends lost 2 bases and 0 bases respectively, with 4 bases between them. Per germline, CDR1 KGHSH and CDR2 LQKENI.

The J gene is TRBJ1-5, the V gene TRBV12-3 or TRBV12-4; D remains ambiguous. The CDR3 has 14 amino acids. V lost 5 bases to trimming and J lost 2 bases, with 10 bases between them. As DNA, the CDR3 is TGTGCCAGCAGTCAGGACCGCCGCAATCAGCCCCAGCATTTT. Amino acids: CASSQDRRNQPQHF.

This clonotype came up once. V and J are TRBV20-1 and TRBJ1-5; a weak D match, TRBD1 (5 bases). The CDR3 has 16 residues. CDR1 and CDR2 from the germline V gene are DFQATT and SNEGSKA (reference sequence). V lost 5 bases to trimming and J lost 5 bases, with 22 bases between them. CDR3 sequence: CSAAIPRGRGDQPQHF. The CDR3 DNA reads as TGCAGTGCTGCCATCCCACGGGGCCGCGGCGATCAGCCCCAGCATTTT.

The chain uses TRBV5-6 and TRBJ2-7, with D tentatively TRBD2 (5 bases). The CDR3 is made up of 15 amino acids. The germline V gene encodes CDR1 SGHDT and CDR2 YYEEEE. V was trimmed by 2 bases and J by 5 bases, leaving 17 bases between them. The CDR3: CASSFLHGGGNEQYF. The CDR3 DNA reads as TGTGCCAGCAGCTTCTTACACGGAGGAGGTAACGAGCAGTACTTC.

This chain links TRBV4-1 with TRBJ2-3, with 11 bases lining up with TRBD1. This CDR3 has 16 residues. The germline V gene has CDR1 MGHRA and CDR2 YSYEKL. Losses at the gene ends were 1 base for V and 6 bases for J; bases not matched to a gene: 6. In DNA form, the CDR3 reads TGCGCCAGCAGCCAAGGGGACAGGGGGGCGCAGGATACGCAGTATTTT. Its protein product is CASSQGDRGAQDTQYF.

The CDR3 loop reads CASSQRIRAITYNEQFF. The CDR3 DNA sequence: TGTGCCAGCAGCCAACGCATCAGGGCAATTACCTACAATGAGCAGTTCTTC. The chain combines TRBV4-2 with TRBJ2-1; maybe TRBD1 (5 bases). Germline lookup yields CDR1 LGHNA and CDR2 YNFKEQ. CDR3 length: 17 amino acids. Trimming took off 2 bases at V and 2 bases at J, with 16 bases between the two ends.

CDR3 loop: CAWNWGGGEQFF. CDR3 nucleotides: TGTGCCTGGAACTGGGGGGGAGGGGAGCAGTTCTTC. The chain links TRBV30 to TRBJ2-1; 7 nucleotides match TRBD2. This CDR3 region has 12 residues. Germline V gene lookup returns CDR1 GTSNPN and CDR2 SVGIG (reference sequence). V gave up 4 bases and J gave up 10 bases; unmatched junction bases: 7.

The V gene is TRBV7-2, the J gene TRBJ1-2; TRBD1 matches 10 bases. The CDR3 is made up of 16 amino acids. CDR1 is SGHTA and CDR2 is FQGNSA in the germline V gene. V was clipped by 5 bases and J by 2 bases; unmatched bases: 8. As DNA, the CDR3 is TGTGCCAGCAGCCCGCGACAGGGGGCGCGGAACTATGGCTACACCTTC. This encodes CASSPRQGARNYGYTF.

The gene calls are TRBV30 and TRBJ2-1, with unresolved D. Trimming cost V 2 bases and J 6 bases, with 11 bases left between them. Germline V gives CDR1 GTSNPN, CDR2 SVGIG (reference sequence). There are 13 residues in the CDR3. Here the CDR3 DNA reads TGTGCCTGGAGTCTCGACGCACCCAATGAGCAGTTCTTC. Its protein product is CAWSLDAPNEQFF.